Sequencing of this T cell receptor beta chain was carried out in a study of post-analysis software for immune sequencing data. In the study overall: Multiple sclerosis in the patients followed relapsing-remitting, secondary progressive and progressive-relapsing courses. Findings and limits, study-wide: Multiple sclerosis patients showed significantly lower normalized Chao1 diversity than controls did. Patients carried 5 or 6 TRBV segments more frequently than controls did, and TRBV5-6, TRBV5-1 and TRBV20-1 were among them.

Of note for this clonotype: The antigen remains unidentified. A read error is possible here, since a much larger clone lies one base away.

V was pared by 1 base and J by 6 bases, with 9 bases of the junction left unmatched. From germline, CDR1 is SGHRS and CDR2 YFSETQ. The CDR3 sequence is 16 residues long. TCR beta cDNA libraries included unique molecular identifiers. Each batch of roughly 0.95 to 10 million T cells produced around 460,000 cDNA molecules. TCRdb reprocessed the PCR reads via MiXCR and lists one record per CDR3 protein. The sample shows under 200,000 distinct CDR3 sequences, 29% of them seen only once. The genes are TRBV5-1 and TRBJ2-1; 8 bases are shared with TRBD1. The sequence was obtained from a girl under 18 with multiple sclerosis. The sequencing sample was made of blood. CDR3 DNA sequence: TGCGCCAGCAGCTTGCGTGCGACAGGGGCAAGCAATGAGCAGTTCTTC. It is translated as CASSLRATGASNEQFF. Complete variable domain (other parts from reference TRBV5-1 and TRBJ2-1): KAGVTQTPRYLIKTRGQQVTLSCSPISGHRSVSWYQQTPGQGLQFLFEYFSETQRNKGNFPGRFSGRQFSNSRSEMNVSTLELGDSALYLCASSLRATGASNEQFFGPGTRLTVL.